These 29 T cell receptor beta chains were sequenced from one sample in a study of blood T cell repertoires in COVID-19. The method was immunoSEQ multiplex PCR; TCRdb's version includes in-frame clones alone and lacks a portion of them. The table shows fewer than 150,000 clones, with roughly 80% occurring only once. Sequencing was done on a sample of peripheral blood. These receptors were taken from a woman of 80 years or more with acute or convalescent COVID-19.

The V gene is TRBV19, the J gene TRBJ1-1; D gene ambiguous. Germline assignment: CDR1 LNHDA and CDR2 SQIVND (reference sequence). The CDR3 contains 15 residues. The V end lost 5 bases, the J end lost 1 base, and 14 bases lay between the germline ends. DNA for the CDR3: TGTGCCAGTAGTCGAGGAGGCCGGAAGAACACTGAAGCTTTCTTT. Translating it yields CASSRGGRKNTEAFF. Variable domain in full (rest from reference TRBV19 and TRBJ1-1): DGGITQSPKYLFRKEGQNVTLSCEQNLNHDAMYWYRQDPGQGLRLIYYSQIVNDFQKGDIAEGYSVSREKKESFPLTVTSAQKNPTAFYLCASSRGGRKNTEAFFGQGTRLTVV.

The chain uses TRBV5-4 and TRBJ2-3, with 7 bases identical to TRBD1. Per germline, CDR1 SGHNT and CDR2 YYREEE (reference sequence). This CDR3 contains 14 residues. V lost 4 bases, J lost 5 bases, and 7 bases stayed unmatched. DNA for the CDR3: TGTGCCAGCAGCGATAGTACAGGGGTAGATACGCAGTATTTT. Residues: CASSDSTGVDTQYF.

V usage is TRBV6-5 and J usage is TRBJ2-2; D is possibly TRBD2 (5 bases). Trimming took 6 bases from V and 4 from J, leaving 15 bases between them. Germline V gene lookup returns CDR1 MNHEY and CDR2 SVGAGI. This CDR3 is 15 amino acids long. Here the CDR3 reads CASRGGGEGTGELFF. The CDR3, as DNA: TGTGCCAGCAGGGGCGGAGGAGAAGGCACCGGGGAGCTGTTTTTT.

The V call is TRBV28, the J call TRBJ2-7; 8 bases fit TRBD1. This CDR3 contains 14 residues. The germline V gene has CDR1 MDHEN and CDR2 SYDVKM. After removal of 2 bases from V and 8 bases from J, the junction contained 8 bases not matched to a gene. The CDR3 region has the DNA TGTGCCAGCAGTTTACAGGGGGCGCAGACTCAGCAGTACTTC. It specifies CASSLQGAQTQQYF. Full variable domain (remainder filled in from reference TRBV28 and TRBJ2-7): DVKVTQSSRYLVKRTGEKVFLECVQDMDHENMFWYRQDPGLGLRLIYFSYDVKMKEKGDIPEGYSVSREKKERFSLILESASTNQTSMYLCASSLQGAQTQQYFGPGTRLTVT.

The CDR3 DNA is TGCGCCAGCAGCGGGGGGGGCACCTCCTACGAGCAGTACTTC. Its protein product is CASSGGGTSYEQYF. J is TRBJ2-7 and V is TRBV5-1; D perhaps matches TRBD2 (7 bases). CDR1 is SGHRS, CDR2 YFSETQ, per germline. The V end lost 4 bases, the J end lost 0 bases, and 11 bases lay between the germline ends. The CDR3 extends over 14 amino acids.

V is TRBV2 and J is TRBJ1-1; D is unclear. The CDR3 consists of 11 residues. Trimming cost V 3 bases and J 8 bases, with 7 bases left between them. From germline, CDR1 is SNHLY and CDR2 FYNNEI. CDR3 amino acids: CASSDPGEAFF. DNA for the CDR3: TGTGCCAGCAGTGACCCGGGAGAAGCTTTCTTT. Full variable domain (rest looked up from reference TRBV2 and TRBJ1-1): EPEVTQTPSHQVTQMGQEVILRCVPISNHLYFYWYRQILGQKVEFLVSFYNNEISEKSEIFDDQFSVERPDGSNFTLKIRSTKLEDSAMYFCASSDPGEAFFGQGTRLTVV.

The rearrangement joins TRBV5-6 to TRBJ2-7; D call uncertain. CDR3 size: 15 residues. Germline V gene lookup returns CDR1 SGHDT and CDR2 YYEEEE. With 3 bases removed from V and 2 bases from J, the gap between germline ends came to 15 bases. Here the CDR3 DNA reads TGTGCCAGCAGCTCCATCAAACTCCTAACCTACGAGCAGTACTTC. Its translation: CASSSIKLLTYEQYF.

This rearrangement joins TRBV28 to TRBJ1-5, with 10 bases matching TRBD1. There are 15 residues in the CDR3. Trimming removed 7 bases from V and 6 bases from J; junction bases left unmatched: 9. Germline-derived CDR1 and CDR2 are MDHEN and SYDVKM. The CDR3 is CASTPQTGGRQPQHF. CDR3 in DNA: TGTGCCAGCACCCCTCAGACAGGGGGCCGTCAGCCCCAGCATTTT.

This clone was observed a handful of times. This sequence joins TRBV7-8 and TRBJ2-7, with TRBD1 identical over 10 bases. The trim removed 8 bases at V and 3 bases at J, leaving 10 bases unmatched. The CDR3 is 15 amino acids. Germline V gene sequence: CDR1 SGHVS, CDR2 FQNEAQ. The CDR3 coding sequence is TGTGCCAGCGGGCCGGAGGACAGGGGGTTCTACGAGCAGTACTTC. It translates to CASGPEDRGFYEQYF. Filled out from reference TRBV7-8 and TRBJ2-7, the complete variable domain reads GAGVSQSPRYKVAKRGQDVALRCDPISGHVSLFWYQQALGQGPEFLTYFQNEAQLDKSGLPSDRFFAERPEGSVSTLKIQRTQQEDSAVYLCASGPEDRGFYEQYFGPGTRLTVT.

This clone was seen a handful of times. V and J are TRBV27 and TRBJ1-5, with 8 nucleotides matching TRBD1. V was pared by 3 bases and J by 4 bases, with 5 bases of the junction left unmatched. CDR1 and CDR2 from the germline V gene are MNHEY and SMNVEV (reference sequence). This CDR3 has 15 residues. The CDR3, as DNA: TGTGCCAGCAGTTTCTCTCAGGGGGCGAATCAGCCCCAGCATTTT. This sequence encodes CASSFSQGANQPQHF.

V and J are TRBV6-1 and TRBJ2-7; the match to TRBD1 covers 10 bases. Germline CDR1 reads MNHNS; CDR2 reads SASEGT. The trim removed 2 bases at V and 2 bases at J, leaving 9 bases unmatched. The CDR3 length is 17 residues. CDR3 sequence reads: CASSEFPGQGRTYEQYF. CDR3 nucleotides: TGTGCCAGCAGTGAATTCCCGGGACAGGGGAGAACCTACGAGCAGTACTTC.

The rearrangement links TRBV7-4 to TRBJ1-5; 9 nucleotides align to TRBD1. Germline assignment: CDR1 SGHVT and CDR2 SQSDAQ. The CDR3 extends over 16 amino acids. V was clipped by 4 bases and J by 3 bases; unmatched bases: 7. CDR3 amino acids: CASSCLWDRDNQPQHF. The CDR3 region has the DNA TGTGCCAGCAGCTGCCTCTGGGACAGGGACAATCAGCCCCAGCATTTT.

The V call is TRBV5-1, the J call TRBJ2-5; a weak D match, TRBD2 (5 bases). V gave up 1 base and J gave up 7 bases, with 17 bases separating them. The CDR3 is made up of 15 amino acids. Per the germline V gene, CDR1 is SGHRS and CDR2 is YFSETQ. The CDR3 DNA reads TGCGCCAGCAGCTTGTTGGTGGATCGGGGTTCGACCCAGTACTTC. Amino acid sequence: CASSLLVDRGSTQYF.

A single count supports this clone. The gene calls are TRBV29-1 and TRBJ1-1, with 8 bases identical to TRBD1. The J segment lost 5 bases and the V segment lost 6 bases, leaving 8 bases of the junction unmatched. The CDR3 extends over 13 amino acids. Germline CDR1 SQVTM, CDR2 ANQGSEA. CDR3 in DNA: TGCAGCGTAACTACAGGGGGACTAACTGAAGCTTTCTTT. It is translated as CSVTTGGLTEAFF.

This clone was seen only a few times. The chain joins TRBV5-6 to TRBJ1-4; 7 bases fit TRBD1. The junction had 4 bases not matched to a gene; V was cut back by 4 bases and J by 1 base. Per germline, CDR1 SGHDT and CDR2 YYEEEE. The length of the CDR3 is 15 residues. The DNA for the CDR3 is TGTGCCAGCAGCCCGACAGGGTTAACTAATGAAAAACTGTTTTTT. Its protein product is CASSPTGLTNEKLFF. Based on the CDR3 plus reference TRBV5-6 and TRBJ1-4, the full variable domain is DAGVTQSPTHLIKTRGQQVTLRCSPKSGHDTVSWYQQALGQGPQFIFQYYEEEERQRGNFPDRFSGHQFPNYSSELNVNALLLGDSALYLCASSPTGLTNEKLFFGSGTQLSVL.

The chain uses TRBV11-2 and TRBJ2-2; a weak D match, TRBD1 (6 bases). Trimming cost V 5 bases and J 0 bases, with 19 bases left between them. CDR3 length: 18 residues. Germline-derived CDR1 and CDR2 are SGHAT and FQNNGV. CDR3 DNA: TGTGCCAGCAGCCTAATACCAGGGGAGAACCCGAACACCGGGGAGCTGTTTTTT. This encodes CASSLIPGENPNTGELFF.

The chain joins TRBV10-3 to TRBJ1-1; 7 bases are shared with TRBD1. Looked up from germline, CDR1 is ENHRY and CDR2 is SYGVKD. V lost 4 bases to trimming and J lost 4 bases; unmatched junction nucleotides: 3. This CDR3 is 13 amino acids long. This CDR3 is CAISVAGGTEAFF. The CDR3 DNA reads TGTGCCATCAGTGTGGCAGGGGGCACTGAAGCTTTCTTT.

CDR3 sequence reads: CASRYERFTEAFF. CDR3 DNA sequence: TGTGCCAGTCGGTACGAGAGGTTCACTGAAGCTTTCTTT. This chain links TRBV2 with TRBJ1-1; D remains ambiguous. There are 13 residues in the CDR3. From germline, CDR1 is SNHLY and CDR2 FYNNEI. V lost 9 bases, J lost 4 bases, and 15 bases lay in between.

The rearrangement joins TRBV7-2 to TRBJ1-5, with D possibly matching TRBD1 (5 bases). Between the trimmed V and J ends, which lost 3 bases and 3 bases, there was a span of 12 bases. CDR3 length: 15 residues. From germline, CDR1 is SGHTA and CDR2 FQGNSA. The CDR3 here is CASSFWGGANQPQHF. In nucleotides, the CDR3 is TGTGCCAGCAGCTTTTGGGGGGGTGCCAATCAGCCCCAGCATTTT.

This CDR3 is CATSPWGTANTGELFF. The CDR3 DNA sequence: TGTGCCACCAGCCCTTGGGGGACTGCGAACACCGGGGAGCTGTTTTTT. J is TRBJ2-2 and V is TRBV15; D is perhaps TRBD2 (6 bases). V was shortened by 5 bases and J by 0 bases, with 13 bases between the two germline ends. Germline V gene sequence: CDR1 LNHNV, CDR2 YYDKDF (reference sequence). The CDR3 is 16 amino acids.

CDR3 residues: CASSAGGTSDTQYF. CDR3 DNA: TGTGCCAGCAGCGCAGGGGGCACGTCAGATACGCAGTATTTT. The V gene is TRBV9, the J gene TRBJ2-3, with 8 bases that match TRBD1. CDR1 is SGDLS, CDR2 YYNGEE, per germline. The CDR3 is made up of 14 amino acids. With 3 bases clipped from V and 4 bases from J, the junction kept 4 bases outside the gene matches. Together with reference TRBV9 and TRBJ2-3, the CDR3 gives the full variable domain: DSGVTQTPKHLITATGQRVTLRCSPRSGDLSVYWYQQSLDQGLQFLIQYYNGEERAKGNILERFSAQQFPDLHSELNLSSLELGDSALYFCASSAGGTSDTQYFGPGTRLTVL.

This clone has just a few counts. The chain employs TRBV4-1 and TRBJ2-3; 9 bases agree with TRBD2. V was clipped by 1 base and J by 2 bases; unmatched bases: 7. The CDR3 is 17 residues long. Germline-derived CDR1 and CDR2 are MGHRA and YSYEKL. CDR3 region: CASSQGVLAGNTDTQYF. The DNA for the CDR3 is TGCGCCAGCAGCCAAGGGGTCCTAGCGGGAAACACAGATACGCAGTATTTT.

V gene TRBV4-1 combines with J gene TRBJ2-6; TRBD1 aligns across 10 bases. The V and J ends lost 3 bases and 2 bases, in that order; junction bases with no gene match: 7. Looked up from germline, CDR1 is MGHRA and CDR2 is YSYEKL. The CDR3 has 18 residues. CDR3 protein: CASSQWDRGQAGANVLTF. The CDR3 DNA reads TGCGCCAGCAGCCAGTGGGACAGGGGTCAGGCTGGGGCCAACGTCCTGACTTTC.

The chain combines TRBV28 with TRBJ1-4, with D possibly TRBD1 on 5 matching bases. This CDR3 comprises 17 residues. Between the trimmed V and J ends, which lost 3 bases and 6 bases, there was a span of 20 bases. CDR1 and CDR2 (germline): MDHEN, SYDVKM. CDR3 region: CASSLATTGRRDEKLFF. Here the CDR3 DNA reads TGTGCCAGCAGTTTGGCGACCACAGGTCGACGAGATGAAAAACTGTTTTTT.

V and J are TRBV19 and TRBJ2-7; 9 bases match TRBD1. The CDR3 is 16 residues long. Trimming at V came to 5 bases and at J to 5 bases, leaving 13 bases not matched to a gene. Looked up from germline, CDR1 is LNHDA and CDR2 is SQIVND (reference sequence). CDR3 protein: CASSPSGTGRPHEQYF. CDR3 DNA: TGTGCCAGTAGTCCCTCCGGGACAGGGAGGCCCCACGAGCAGTACTTC. Filled out from reference TRBV19 and TRBJ2-7, the complete variable domain reads DGGITQSPKYLFRKEGQNVTLSCEQNLNHDAMYWYRQDPGQGLRLIYYSQIVNDFQKGDIAEGYSVSREKKESFPLTVTSAQKNPTAFYLCASSPSGTGRPHEQYFGPGTRLTVT.

The chain links TRBV6-6 to TRBJ2-7; 10 bases fit TRBD1. V lost 6 bases, J lost 3 bases, and 11 bases stayed unmatched. Germline lookup yields CDR1 MNHNY and CDR2 SVGAGI (reference sequence). The CDR3 has 16 amino acids. The CDR3 nucleotides are TGTGCCAGCAGACCCTCGGACAGGGGGGCCGTCTACGAGCAGTACTTC. Translation gives CASRPSDRGAVYEQYF.

This rearrangement joins TRBV9 to TRBJ2-6, with D maybe TRBD1 (6 bases). Trimming pared 0 bases from V and 2 bases from J, leaving 21 bases between. This CDR3 has 20 amino acids. Looked up from germline, CDR1 is SGDLS and CDR2 is YYNGEE. The CDR3 sequence: CASSVGARGYFIPGANVLTF. The DNA for the CDR3 is TGTGCCAGCAGCGTAGGGGCCAGGGGATACTTTATTCCTGGGGCCAACGTCCTGACTTTC.

The chain couples TRBV5-1 to TRBJ2-1, with TRBD1 matching 11 bases. Per the germline V gene, CDR1 is SGHRS and CDR2 is YFSETQ. V lost 5 bases and J lost 7; bases outside the gene matches: 14. The CDR3 contains 17 residues. For the CDR3, the DNA is TGCGCCAGCAGTACTTTAAGGACCGGGACAGGGGGGAATGAGCAGTTCTTC. Translated: CASSTLRTGTGGNEQFF.

V is TRBV7-8 and J is TRBJ2-1; perhaps TRBD2 as D (5 bases). Germline CDR1 SGHVS, CDR2 FQNEAQ. This CDR3 spans 17 amino acids. V lost 5 bases and J 1 base, leaving 18 bases between the germline ends. CDR3 in amino acids: CASSQRPWTDSYNEQFF. Here the CDR3 DNA reads TGTGCCAGCAGCCAACGCCCATGGACTGATTCCTACAATGAGCAGTTCTTC.